This is a list of T cell receptor beta chains from one sample in a study of blood T cell repertoires in COVID-19. Profiling relied on immunoSEQ multiplex PCR, and the TCRdb table lists in-frame clones only, not all of them. The sample has just under 80,000 clones; over 65% are singletons. The sample consisted of peripheral blood. The receptors were sampled from a human donor in a cohort sampled during active COVID-19. The CDR3 runs from the conserved cysteine through the conserved F or W. A D gene is named only where the DNA matches it firmly. The listing skips clone size in some rows; elsewhere it reads once, few, many or a size class.

few TRBJ1-1 TRBV4-2 . TGTGCCAGCAGCCAAGTTAAGAACAGGGCCAACACTGAAGCTTTCTTT CASSQVKNRANTEAFF
. TRBJ1-1 TRBV5-1 . TGCGCCAGCAGCCCGGTCGGGACATCCGCCGGAGCTTTCTTT CASSPVGTSAGAFF
. TRBJ2-7 TRBV3-1/TRBV3-2 TRBD2 TGTGCCAGCAGCCAAGGCGGTGGGACTAGCGGGGGGGCCTACGAGCAGTACTTC CASSQGGGTSGGAYEQYF
. TRBJ1-4 TRBV19 . TGTGCCAGTAGCCCTAGCAAGTGGTTTGAAAAACTGTTTTTT CASSPSKWFEKLFF
once TRBJ1-1 TRBV7-9 . TGTGCCAGCAGCTTACAGGGGTTCGATGAAGCTTTCTTT CASSLQGFDEAFF
. TRBJ2-5 TRBV29-1 TRBD2 TGCAGCGTTAGACTAGCGGGAGGAGAGACCCAGTACTTC CSVRLAGGETQYF
. TRBJ1-4 TRBV3-1/TRBV3-2 . TGTGCCAGCAGCCCCCTATCCGGAAAACTGTTTTTT CASSPLSGKLFF
. TRBJ2-7 TRBV2 . TGTGCCAGCAGTGAAGCCAGACAGAAGCAGTACTTC CASSEARQKQYF
once TRBJ2-7 TRBV5-1 TRBD2 TGCGCCAGCAGCCCGCTGACTAGCGGGAGCCACGAGCAGTACTTC CASSPLTSGSHEQYF
. TRBJ1-3 TRBV25-1 TRBD1 TGTGCCAGCAGGGCGGTAGGGGGCGCTGGAAACACCATATATTTT CASRAVGGAGNTIYF
few TRBJ2-7 TRBV5-1 TRBD1 TGCGCCAGCAGCAGAACAGGGGACCATTACGAGCAGTACTTC CASSRTGDHYEQYF
. TRBJ2-5 TRBV19 TRBD2 TGTGCCAGTAGTTTTTCTCGAACTAGCGGGGCGATACAAGAGACCCAGTACTTC CASSFSRTSGAIQETQYF
. TRBJ2-7 TRBV4-1 . TGCGCCAGCAGCCAAGGACAGGAGTACGAGCAGTACTTC CASSQGQEYEQYF
. TRBJ2-1 TRBV7-3 . TGTGCCAGCAGTCGGGGGACTGCCAGCTCCTACAATGAGCAGTTCTTC CASSRGTASSYNEQFF
. TRBJ2-3 TRBV5-1 . TGCGCCAGCAGCCGGACAGCCACAGATACGCAGTATTTT CASSRTATDTQYF
. TRBJ1-2 TRBV9 TRBD1 TGTGCCAGCAGCGTAGTTCAGGGGGCGGTTTTTTCTGGCTACACCTTC CASSVVQGAVFSGYTF
. TRBJ1-5 TRBV30 TRBD1 TGTGCCACAGGGGTTTGGGGCAATCAGCCCCAGCATTTT CATGVWGNQPQHF
. TRBJ2-3 TRBV4-1 TRBD2 TGCGCCAGCAGCCAAGAAACGGCTAGCGGGACGACTAGCACAGATACGCAGTATTTT CASSQETASGTTSTDTQYF
. TRBJ2-3 TRBV5-1 TRBD1 TGCGCCAGCAGCTTGGGATACGGGACAGGTAGCACAGATACGCAGTATTTT CASSLGYGTGSTDTQYF
. TRBJ2-3 TRBV6-5 TRBD1 TGTGCCAGCAGACAGGGGGCTATCGTAGATACGCAGTATTTT CASRQGAIVDTQYF
. TRBJ1-1 TRBV7-2 . TGTGCCAGCAGCTTACGGAGCCGAGAAGCTTTCTTT CASSLRSREAFF
. TRBJ2-5 TRBV5-1 TRBD1 TGCGCCAGCAGCCGCACCGGGACAGGGGAAGAGACCCAGTACTTC CASSRTGTGEETQYF
. TRBJ2-2 TRBV3-1/TRBV3-2 TRBD1 TGTGCCAGCAGCGCGCGGACAGGCGCCATTAACACCGGGGAGCTGTTTTTT CASSARTGAINTGELFF
. TRBJ1-5 TRBV6-2/TRBV6-3 . TGTGCCAGCAGCGGAAGACTCGGAGGGGTCAATAGCAATCAGCCCCAGCATTTT CASSGRLGGVNSNQPQHF
. TRBJ2-3 TRBV2 TRBD1 TGTGCCAGCAGACCGGGACAGACGAACGGAGATACGCAGTATTTT CASRPGQTNGDTQYF
once TRBJ2-7 TRBV12-3/TRBV12-4 . TGTGCCAGCGGTAGGGGGCGCGGGGACGAGCAGTACTTC CASGRGRGDEQYF
. TRBJ2-7 TRBV6-5 TRBD1 TGTGCCAGCGGTCGGACAGGGAACTACGAGCAGTACTTC CASGRTGNYEQYF
. TRBJ2-7 TRBV11-2 TRBD2 TGTGCCAGCAGCTTTACCGGGGTAGCGGGACCCTACGAGCAGTACTTC CASSFTGVAGPYEQYF
few TRBJ2-7 TRBV2 TRBD2 TGTGCCAGCTGTTCTAGCGGCATCTACGAGCAGTACTTC CASCSSGIYEQYF
. TRBJ2-7 TRBV19 TRBD2 TGTGCCAGTAGTAGTAGTGCGCGGGAGGCGGGCCACTCCTACGAGCAGTACTTC CASSSSAREAGHSYEQYF
. TRBJ1-4 TRBV6-6 . TGTGCCAGCAGCTCCGGACGGGGGGTACCTAATGAAAAACTGTTTTTT CASSSGRGVPNEKLFF
. TRBJ1-1 TRBV9 TRBD1 TGTGCCAGCAGCGCTCTGGGACAGGGTAATCCTTTCTTT CASSALGQGNPFF
. TRBJ2-5 TRBV6-5 TRBD2 TGTGCCAGTGGCTATAGCGGGGAGACCCAGTACTTC CASGYSGETQYF
. TRBJ1-4 TRBV29-1 . TGCAGCGTTGAAGAGGGGAGGGATGAAAAACTGTTTTTT CSVEEGRDEKLFF
. TRBJ1-5 TRBV2 . TGTGCCAGCAGTAATGGGGGGGCCCAGCATTTT CASSNGGAQHF
. TRBJ2-1 TRBV24-1 . TGTGCCACCAGTGATCCAAACAGGTACAATGAGCAGTTCTTC CATSDPNRYNEQFF
. TRBJ1-6 TRBV6-5 TRBD1 TGTGCCAGCAGGCCCGGGACAGCGAATAATTCACCCCTCCACTTT CASRPGTANNSPLHF
. TRBJ2-1 TRBV19 TRBD2 TGTGCCAGTAAGGGAGGGGACTACAATGAGCAGTTCTTC CASKGGDYNEQFF
few TRBJ2-2 TRBV4-2 . TGTGCCAGCAGCCAAGCGGGGGGCAACACCGGGGAGCTGTTTTTT CASSQAGGNTGELFF
. TRBJ1-5 TRBV28 . TGTGCCAGCAGCCGGTCGGGGGGGCAGAAGAATCAGCCCCAGCATTTT CASSRSGGQKNQPQHF
. TRBJ1-1 TRBV5-1 . TGCGCCAGCAGCTTGGGTTCCCCGGGGGACACTGAAGCTTTCTTT CASSLGSPGDTEAFF
. TRBJ2-5 TRBV5-1 TRBD2 TGCGCCAGCAGCTTGGGCGGACTAGCGGGAGGGTACCAAGAGACCCAGTACTTC CASSLGGLAGGYQETQYF
. TRBJ2-3 TRBV5-4 . TGTGCCAGCAAACTCCAAGGGACTCAAAACACAGATACGCAGTATTTT CASKLQGTQNTDTQYF
. TRBJ1-1 TRBV5-1 . TGCGCCAGCAGGGACAAGAACACTGAAGCTTTCTTT CASRDKNTEAFF
. TRBJ2-7 TRBV5-1 . TGCGCCAGCAGCTCGTCGACTGAGTCCTACGAGCAGTACTTC CASSSSTESYEQYF
. TRBJ2-3 TRBV6-2/TRBV6-3 . TGTGCCAGCAGTTACTCCCGGGGGGCCCCAGATACGCAGTATTTT CASSYSRGAPDTQYF
. TRBJ2-3 TRBV7-8 TRBD1 TGTGCCAGCAGTCAAGACAGGGGGGACACAGATACGCAGTATTTT CASSQDRGDTDTQYF
few TRBJ1-1 TRBV27 TRBD1 TGTGCCAGCAGTTTACTAGGGGGCGGGGGGGCTTTCTTT CASSLLGGGGAFF
. TRBJ1-3 TRBV3-1/TRBV3-2 . TGTGCCAGCAGCCTGAGGGACATCTCTGGAAACACCATATATTTT CASSLRDISGNTIYF
once TRBJ2-1 TRBV7-6 . TGTGCCAGCAGCCTGGGACTCGGTAATGAGCAGTTCTTC CASSLGLGNEQFF
. TRBJ1-1 TRBV6-5 TRBD1 TGTGCCAGCACTGCGGACAGGGGAGGCGAAGCTTTCTTT CASTADRGGEAFF
once TRBJ2-3 TRBV7-2 . TGTGCCAGCAGCTCCCGTCGTAGCACAGATACGCAGTATTTT CASSSRRSTDTQYF
. TRBJ2-3 TRBV7-8 . TGTGCCAGCAGCATACAAACAGATACGCAGTATTTT CASSIQTDTQYF
. TRBJ2-7 TRBV20-1 . TGCAGTGCCCTACCTCGGGACGAGCAGTACTTC CSALPRDEQYF